This TCR beta chain came from a study of high-grade serous ovarian cancer treatment subgroups. General study results and limits: Different patients shared almost no repertoire; same-patient tumors shared 0.11 to 0.79. Higher neoantigen levels went with greater TCR clonal relatedness.

Worth noting for this clone: Its antigen is as yet unknown.

Tumor samples were taken before definitive surgery or chemotherapy. The data were produced by immunoSEQ multiplex PCR, yet TCRdb's version contains in-frame clones alone and is incomplete. The sample yields under 8,000 clones, about four fifths seen once. Sequencing input: tumor tissue. This sequence originates from a human donor with high-grade serous ovarian cancer.

CDR3 in amino acids: CASRSQGGPYEQYF. DNA of the CDR3: TGTGCCAGCAGGTCACAGGGGGGTCCCTACGAGCAGTACTTC. This chain joins TRBV28 and TRBJ2-7; 8 bases are shared with TRBD1. Germline V gene lookup returns CDR1 MDHEN and CDR2 SYDVKM. The length of the CDR3 is 14 residues. V dropped 6 bases and J dropped 2; count of bases not matched to a gene: 6.